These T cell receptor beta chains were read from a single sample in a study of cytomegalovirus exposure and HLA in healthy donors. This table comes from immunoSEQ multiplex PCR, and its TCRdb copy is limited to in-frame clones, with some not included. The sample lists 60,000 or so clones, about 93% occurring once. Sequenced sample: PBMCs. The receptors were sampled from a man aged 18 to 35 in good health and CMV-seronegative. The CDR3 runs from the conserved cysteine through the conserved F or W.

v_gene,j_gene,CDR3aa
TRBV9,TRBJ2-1,CASSAGGTEQFF
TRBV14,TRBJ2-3,CASSQARVSTDTQYF
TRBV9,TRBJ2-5,CASSVSGGQETQYF
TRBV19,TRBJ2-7,CASSPRPGGEQYF
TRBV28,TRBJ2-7,CASSFPADSYEQYF
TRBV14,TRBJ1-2,CASSTFGGQDYGYTF
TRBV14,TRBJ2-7,CASALTDNRYLPYEQYF
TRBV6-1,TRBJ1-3,CASSEIEFWSGNTIYF
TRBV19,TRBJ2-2,CASRPQGVTGELFF
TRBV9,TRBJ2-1,CASSDSSGSYNEQFF
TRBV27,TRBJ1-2,CASSAGTGRLYGYTF
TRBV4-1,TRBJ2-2,CASSQEAEGWATGELFF
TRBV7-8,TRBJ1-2,CASSRDRVKGYGYTF
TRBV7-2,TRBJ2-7,CASSSAGVISYEQYF
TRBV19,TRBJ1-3,CASSNLPGAPGGNTIYF
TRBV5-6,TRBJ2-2,CASSLAQVAHTGELFF
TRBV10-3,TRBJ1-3,CAISPSRGNVGNTIYF
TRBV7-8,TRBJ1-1,CASSSPGQGSISHTEAFF
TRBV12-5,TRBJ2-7,CASGLAPPGLVAEQYF
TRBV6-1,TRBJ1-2,CASSDSLGTGFYGYTF
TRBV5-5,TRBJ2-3,CASSLGDRGRGDTQYF
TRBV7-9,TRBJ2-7,CASSLALQGPYF
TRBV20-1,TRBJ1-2,CSAGDSHGYTF
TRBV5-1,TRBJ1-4,CASSLGPGGSEKLFF
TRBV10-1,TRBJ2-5,CASSESSATDQETQYF
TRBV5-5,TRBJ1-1,CASSSNFRDANTEAFF
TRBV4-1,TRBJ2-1,CASSQETGLQQEQFF
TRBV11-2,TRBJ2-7,CASSLGRQGTYEQYF
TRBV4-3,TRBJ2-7,CASSQGAGENYEQYF
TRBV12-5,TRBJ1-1,CASGLRGSGGKAFF
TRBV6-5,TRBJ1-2,CASRPPDSYGYTF